The rows below give T cell receptor beta chains drawn from one sample of a study of T cell responses to AZD1222 COVID-19 vaccine. Profiling relied on immunoSEQ multiplex PCR, and the TCRdb table lists in-frame clones only, not all of them. The sample lists more than 150,000 clones; 80% to 95% were seen once. The sequencing used peripheral blood, collected 28 days after the second AZD1222 dose. The source of these receptors is an adult who received the AZD1222 COVID-19 vaccine. CDR3s include the opening cysteine and the closing phenylalanine or tryptophan. Fields, in order: J gene, V gene, clone size, D gene, CDR3 DNA, CDR3 protein. D genes are given only for firm matches. Clone size, where shown, is once, few, many, or a class for clones that have expanded.

j_gene: TRBJ1-1; v_gene: TRBV7-8; abundance: few; d_gene: .; CDR3nt: TGTGCCAGCAGCTTAGGACGGCGGAAGGCTGAAGCTTTCTTT; CDR3aa: CASSLGRRKAEAFF
j_gene: TRBJ2-3; v_gene: TRBV28; abundance: .; d_gene: TRBD2; CDR3nt: TGTGCCAGCAGTTCCGGGACTAGCGGGAGGGCCTTGACAGATACGCAGTATTTT; CDR3aa: CASSSGTSGRALTDTQYF
j_gene: TRBJ2-1; v_gene: TRBV27; abundance: .; d_gene: TRBD1; CDR3nt: TGTGCCAGCAGAGCCGGACAGGGCGCCTACAATGAGCAGTTCTTC; CDR3aa: CASRAGQGAYNEQFF
j_gene: TRBJ1-2; v_gene: TRBV12-5; abundance: .; d_gene: .; CDR3nt: TGTGCTAGTGGTTTGGTACCAGGGAACTATGGCTACACCTTC; CDR3aa: CASGLVPGNYGYTF
j_gene: TRBJ2-7; v_gene: TRBV7-8; abundance: .; d_gene: .; CDR3nt: TGTGCCAGCAGCCTAAATTCGCAGGGTAATAGGAACGAGCAGTACTTC; CDR3aa: CASSLNSQGNRNEQYF
j_gene: TRBJ2-7; v_gene: TRBV28; abundance: .; d_gene: .; CDR3nt: TGTGCCAGCAGTTTTGTGAACGGATACTACGAGCAGTACTTC; CDR3aa: CASSFVNGYYEQYF
j_gene: TRBJ2-7; v_gene: TRBV6-2/TRBV6-3; abundance: .; d_gene: .; CDR3nt: TGTGCCAGCAGTTACAAAACGGCTACCTACGAGCAGTACTTC; CDR3aa: CASSYKTATYEQYF
j_gene: TRBJ2-3; v_gene: TRBV10-3; abundance: .; d_gene: .; CDR3nt: TGTGCCATCGTAGGACAGAAACAGGGCACAGATACGCAGTATTTT; CDR3aa: CAIVGQKQGTDTQYF
j_gene: TRBJ2-3; v_gene: TRBV7-2; abundance: once; d_gene: TRBD2; CDR3nt: TGTGCCAGCAGCGCCACTAGCGGGACACCGGGGGATACGCAGTATTTT; CDR3aa: CASSATSGTPGDTQYF
j_gene: TRBJ2-7; v_gene: TRBV7-2; abundance: once; d_gene: TRBD1; CDR3nt: TGTGCCAGCAGCGCCGGGACAGGTGAAACCTACGAGCAGTACTTC; CDR3aa: CASSAGTGETYEQYF
j_gene: TRBJ1-1; v_gene: TRBV30; abundance: .; d_gene: .; CDR3nt: TGTGCCTGGAGTGGTAACTGGGGGCCGAACACTGAAGCTTTCTTT; CDR3aa: CAWSGNWGPNTEAFF
j_gene: TRBJ2-7; v_gene: TRBV19; abundance: .; d_gene: .; CDR3nt: TGTGCCAGTACCCTGAGGGGGAACTCCTACGAGCAGTACTTC; CDR3aa: CASTLRGNSYEQYF
j_gene: TRBJ1-1; v_gene: TRBV4-3; abundance: .; d_gene: TRBD1; CDR3nt: TGCGCCAGCAGCCAAGATCTAGGGGGCGGGACGAGGACCACTGAAGCTTTCTTT; CDR3aa: CASSQDLGGGTRTTEAFF
j_gene: TRBJ2-3; v_gene: TRBV6-2/TRBV6-3; abundance: .; d_gene: .; CDR3nt: TGTGCCAGCAGTTACTCTCCCCAGCAGTATTTT; CDR3aa: CASSYSPQQYF
j_gene: TRBJ1-4; v_gene: TRBV7-9; abundance: .; d_gene: TRBD1; CDR3nt: TGTGCCAGCAGTCGGACAGGGGGCGCGGGTGAAAAACTGTTTTTT; CDR3aa: CASSRTGGAGEKLFF
j_gene: TRBJ2-7; v_gene: TRBV28; abundance: once; d_gene: TRBD1; CDR3nt: TGTGCCAGCAGTTTACCGGGACAGGGGGCCGAGCAGTACTTC; CDR3aa: CASSLPGQGAEQYF
j_gene: TRBJ2-3; v_gene: TRBV4-2; abundance: .; d_gene: .; CDR3nt: TGTGCCAGCAGCCAACCCCCCGGGGGGCAGTATTTT; CDR3aa: CASSQPPGGQYF
j_gene: TRBJ2-5; v_gene: TRBV29-1; abundance: .; d_gene: TRBD2; CDR3nt: TGCAGCGTTGAATCTGCCCCGGGGGGTGAGACCCAGTACTTC; CDR3aa: CSVESAPGGETQYF
j_gene: TRBJ2-7; v_gene: TRBV9; abundance: .; d_gene: .; CDR3nt: TGTGCCAGCAGCAGGGGCCACGAGGCCTACGAGCAGTACTTC; CDR3aa: CASSRGHEAYEQYF
j_gene: TRBJ1-2; v_gene: TRBV14; abundance: .; d_gene: .; CDR3nt: TGTGCCAGCAGCCAAGACTCCGGAGGGGACTATGGCTACACCTTC; CDR3aa: CASSQDSGGDYGYTF
j_gene: TRBJ2-1; v_gene: TRBV20-1; abundance: .; d_gene: .; CDR3nt: TGCAGTGCCTCGCACAATGAGCAGTTCTTC; CDR3aa: CSASHNEQFF
j_gene: TRBJ2-1; v_gene: TRBV12-3/TRBV12-4; abundance: .; d_gene: .; CDR3nt: TGTGCCAGCAGTTTTAAACACCACAATGAGCAGTTCTTC; CDR3aa: CASSFKHHNEQFF
j_gene: TRBJ2-1; v_gene: TRBV7-3; abundance: .; d_gene: TRBD2; CDR3nt: TGTGCCAGCAGCTTAAGAGGGCGACTAGCTGGAGTAGGGGCCAATGAGCAGTTCTTC; CDR3aa: CASSLRGRLAGVGANEQFF
j_gene: TRBJ2-5; v_gene: TRBV5-6; abundance: .; d_gene: TRBD1; CDR3nt: TGTGCCAGCAGCACGGACAGGGGGCTGAAGACCCAGTACTTC; CDR3aa: CASSTDRGLKTQYF
j_gene: TRBJ2-7; v_gene: TRBV4-2; abundance: .; d_gene: TRBD2; CDR3nt: TGTGCCAGCAGCCAAGATACCCGGACTAGCGGGAGCCACGAGCAGTACTTC; CDR3aa: CASSQDTRTSGSHEQYF